This passage covers 19 T cell receptor beta chains from one sample sequenced in a study of cytomegalovirus exposure and HLA in healthy donors. 60 Vbeta and 13 Jbeta primers were used in PCR. Repertoires were generated with immunoSEQ multiplex PCR, while TCRdb's copy carries only in-frame clones and drops some. This repertoire shows around 78,000 clones, approximately 57% found once; its top ten account for over 5.5%. The sample comprised PBMCs. The receptors come from a man in his thirties or forties in good health and CMV-seropositive.

The rearrangement uses TRBV10-3 and TRBJ2-5; 7 bases align to TRBD1. Germline-derived CDR1 and CDR2 are ENHRY and SYGVKD. V was pared by 11 bases and J by 1 base, with 7 bases of the junction left unmatched. The CDR3 covers 13 residues. In DNA, the CDR3 is TGTGCCGCAAGCCGGGACAGCCAAGAGACCCAGTACTTC. This encodes CAASRDSQETQYF.

This clone appeared a few times. This chain uses TRBV9 with TRBJ2-3, with D maybe TRBD1 (6 bases). Germline CDR1 and CDR2: SGDLS and YYNGEE. The length of the CDR3 is 15 residues. Trimming shortened V by 0 bases and J by 1 base, and 9 bases separated the two germline ends. CDR3: CASSVAGVGTDTQYF. The CDR3 bases are TGTGCCAGCAGCGTAGCAGGGGTGGGCACAGATACGCAGTATTTT.

The chain combines TRBV15 with TRBJ2-7; D is uncertain. This CDR3 region has 15 residues. Germline V gives CDR1 LNHNV, CDR2 YYDKDF (reference sequence). V was trimmed by 0 bases and J by 6 bases, leaving 15 bases between them. DNA for the CDR3: TGTGCCACCAGCAGAGATGAGAGACATGGCTTCGAGCAGTACTTC. It specifies CATSRDERHGFEQYF.

This clone occurred once. The V gene is TRBV11-3, the J gene TRBJ2-7; the D gene is possibly TRBD2 (5 bases). V lost 5 bases and J 2 bases, leaving 10 bases between the germline ends. Germline-derived CDR1 and CDR2 are SGHNT and YENEEA. This CDR3 spans 13 amino acids. The CDR3 loop reads CASSPGVPYEQYF. The CDR3 nucleotides read TGTGCCAGCAGCCCCGGGGTTCCCTACGAGCAGTACTTC.

The rearrangement links TRBV29-1 to TRBJ2-3, with D possibly matching TRBD2 (5 bases). Germline V gene data show CDR1 as SQVTM and CDR2 as ANQGSEA. The CDR3 contains 13 residues. The V end lost 7 bases, the J end lost 1 base, and 12 bases lay between the germline ends. The CDR3 loop is CSAEDFRTDTQYF. The CDR3 coding sequence is TGCAGCGCCGAGGACTTCCGCACAGATACGCAGTATTTT.

The chain joins TRBV19 to TRBJ2-5; 8 bases are a match to TRBD2. This CDR3 spans 15 amino acids. Looked up from germline, CDR1 is LNHDA and CDR2 is SQIVND (reference sequence). V was clipped by 1 base and J by 5 bases; unmatched bases: 6. The CDR3 sequence: CASSIVPAGVETQYF. CDR3 coding DNA: TGTGCCAGTAGTATAGTCCCAGCGGGAGTTGAGACCCAGTACTTC. Drawing the rest from reference TRBV19 and TRBJ2-5, the complete variable domain is DGGITQSPKYLFRKEGQNVTLSCEQNLNHDAMYWYRQDPGQGLRLIYYSQIVNDFQKGDIAEGYSVSREKKESFPLTVTSAQKNPTAFYLCASSIVPAGVETQYFGPGTRLLVL.

The chain joins TRBV6-1 to TRBJ1-3, with D hard to call. The CDR3 runs to 13 residues. Trimming left V 8 bases short and J 0 bases short, with 8 bases between. CDR1 is MNHNS and CDR2 is SASEGT in the germline V gene. CDR3 amino acids: CASLLGSGNTIYF. CDR3 bases: TGTGCCAGCCTCCTAGGCTCTGGAAACACCATATATTTT.

The chain recombines TRBV29-1 with TRBJ2-7, with 11 bases matching TRBD1. With 0 bases clipped from V and 7 bases from J, the junction kept 5 bases outside the gene matches. The CDR3 is 14 amino acids. Germline CDR1 and CDR2: SQVTM and ANQGSEA. The CDR3 here is CSVEDGTGGGEQYF. The CDR3 bases are TGCAGCGTTGAAGACGGGACAGGGGGAGGGGAGCAGTACTTC.

The genes are TRBV10-3 and TRBJ1-1; no definite D call. The CDR3 length is 13 residues. Germline CDR1 is ENHRY and CDR2 is SYGVKD. Trimming cost V 0 bases and J 4 bases, with 6 bases left between them. The CDR3 reads CAISESQATEAFF. For the CDR3, the DNA is TGTGCCATCAGTGAGTCTCAGGCCACTGAAGCTTTCTTT.

This sequence joins TRBV7-2 and TRBJ1-4, with TRBD1 matching 7 bases. CDR3 length equals 18 residues. Germline lookup yields CDR1 SGHTA and CDR2 FQGNSA. V was clipped by 1 base and J by 5 bases; unmatched bases: 13. The CDR3 DNA reads as TGTGCCAGCAGCTTAGGAGGGGGCTTGGTGGGGCGGAATGAAAAACTGTTTTTT. Residues: CASSLGGGLVGRNEKLFF.

The chain employs TRBV11-2 and TRBJ2-7, with D possibly TRBD2 on 7 matching bases. Germline V gene data show CDR1 as SGHAT and CDR2 as FQNNGV. This CDR3 comprises 16 residues. V lost 4 bases, J lost 2 bases, and 18 bases lay in between. CDR3 nucleotide sequence: TGTGCCAGCAGCTCCCTGATTCGGGGGGCGACCTACGAGCAGTACTTC. Translating it yields CASSSLIRGATYEQYF.

CDR3 DNA sequence: TGTGCCAGCAGTCCCCCCGGGAGCCGAGAGACCCAGTACTTC. As protein: CASSPPGSRETQYF. This chain uses TRBV6-5 with TRBJ2-5; D is possibly TRBD2 (6 bases). This CDR3 region has 14 residues. V was shortened by 5 bases and J by 4 bases, with 14 bases between the two germline ends. Per germline, CDR1 MNHEY and CDR2 SVGAGI.

The chain carries TRBV6-6 and TRBJ2-3; TRBD1 is a possible D gene (6 bases). Trimming stripped 4 bases from V and 4 bases from J, with 9 bases between. The CDR3 length is 13 residues. Per the germline V gene, CDR1 is MNHNY and CDR2 is SVGAGI (reference sequence). CDR3 in amino acids: CASSSYRADTQYF. The CDR3 DNA sequence: TGTGCCAGCAGTTCCTACAGGGCAGATACGCAGTATTTT.

J is TRBJ1-6 and V is TRBV10-2; D gene ambiguous. Per germline, CDR1 WSHSY and CDR2 SAAADI. CDR3 size: 12 residues. V lost 8 bases, J lost 10 bases, and 12 bases lay in between. CDR3 loop: CASRMGGSPLHF. The CDR3 coding sequence is TGCGCCAGCCGGATGGGAGGATCACCCCTCCACTTT.

This clone has only a few counts. The chain has TRBV16 and TRBJ1-5, with D tentatively TRBD1 (5 bases). The CDR3 is 14 amino acids. V lost 8 bases and J lost 3, with 14 bases in between. Germline V lookup: CDR1 KGHSY, CDR2 FQNENV. CDR3 in amino acids: CASVGGGINQPQHF. DNA of the CDR3: TGTGCCAGCGTCGGGGGGGGGATCAATCAGCCCCAGCATTTT.

This clone was picked up a small number of times. V usage is TRBV4-2 and J usage is TRBJ2-3; D gene unclear. Germline V gene data show CDR1 as LGHNA and CDR2 as YNFKEQ. The CDR3 has 14 amino acids. V was clipped by 1 base and J by 6 bases, with 11 bases between them. The CDR3 reads CASSQVSLSDTQYF. The CDR3, as DNA: TGTGCCAGCAGCCAAGTGTCCTTGTCGGATACGCAGTATTTT.

V is TRBV19 and J is TRBJ2-7; 13 bases match TRBD2. V was clipped by 8 bases and J by 3 bases; unmatched bases: 16. The germline V gene encodes CDR1 LNHDA and CDR2 SQIVND (reference sequence). The CDR3 loop spans 18 amino acids. The CDR3 DNA is TGTGCCAGTGGGACGGGGGCCATAACTAGCGGGAGGGGCTACGAGCAGTACTTC. It specifies CASGTGAITSGRGYEQYF.

The chain links TRBV11-1 to TRBJ2-2; 7 bases align to TRBD1. Trimming cost V 5 bases and J 6 bases; bases outside gene matches: 6. The CDR3 has 14 residues. From germline, CDR1 is SGHAT and CDR2 FQDESV (reference sequence). Written as DNA, the CDR3 is TGTGCCAGCAGCCTGTACAGGGGAGCCGGGGAGCTGTTTTTT. Translated: CASSLYRGAGELFF.

The gene calls are TRBV11-2 and TRBJ2-3; tentative D call: TRBD1 (6 bases). CDR3 length: 14 amino acids. Trimming stripped 8 bases from V and 0 bases from J, with 12 bases between. The germline gives CDR1 SGHAT, CDR2 FQNNGV. This chain's CDR3 is CASARQDSTDTQYF. The DNA of the CDR3 is TGTGCCAGCGCCCGACAGGACAGCACAGATACGCAGTATTTT.